The 25 T cell receptor beta chains below were found in one sample sequenced in a study of T cells expressing NK-cell markers. From its re-call of the 5' RACE reads, TCRdb lists each CDR3 protein once, without DNA. The sample has over 200,000 distinct CDR3 sequences. Sequencing used blood T cells: a sorted CD56 or NKG2C T cell subset, CD4+ or CD8+ T cells, or bulk PBMC T cells (not recorded which). The receptors originated from a man in his late teens or twenties in good health.

Here the CDR3 reads CSARVFTGGRETQYF. V usage is TRBV20-1 and J usage is TRBJ2-5; TCRdb reports TRBD1, a call that lacks DNA to check it against. The germline CDR1 and CDR2 sequences are DFQATT and SNEGSKA (reference sequence). This CDR3 is 15 amino acids long.

The CDR3 sequence is CASSLDYNRGYNEQFF. This chain connects TRBV7-8 to TRBJ2-1; without DNA, the TCRdb call of TRBD2 cannot be checked. Germline V gene lookup returns CDR1 SGHVS and CDR2 FQNEAQ. The length of the CDR3 is 16 residues.

The chain has TRBV29-1 and TRBJ2-2; TCRdb lists TRBD1, though no DNA is available to test this call. Germline V lookup: CDR1 SQVTM, CDR2 ANQGSEA. This CDR3 has 15 amino acids. CDR3 protein: CSVFLGQGVPGELFF.

V and J are TRBV5-6 and TRBJ2-3; TCRdb's assignment of TRBD2 cannot be checked, as there is no DNA. Germline V lookup: CDR1 SGHDT, CDR2 YYEEEE. The CDR3 covers 15 residues. CDR3 loop: CASSRTSGRSDTQYF.

This chain's CDR3 is CASSDRGDGELFF. The chain has TRBV6-2 or TRBV6-3 and TRBJ2-2; TCRdb's D call of TRBD1 is untestable without DNA. CDR3 length: 13 amino acids. Germline values: CDR1 MNHEY, CDR2 SVGEGT.

The gene calls are TRBV19 and TRBJ2-7. Looked up from germline, CDR1 is LNHDA and CDR2 is SQIVND (reference sequence). The CDR3 extends over 14 amino acids. The CDR3 region is CASSTSGRAYEQYF.

The chain recombines TRBV20-1 with TRBJ2-2. There are 15 residues in the CDR3. Per germline, CDR1 DFQATT and CDR2 SNEGSKA (reference sequence). CDR3 region: CSARSRRVGTGELFF.

The rearrangement links TRBV20-1 to TRBJ2-3; absent DNA, TCRdb's TRBD2 call cannot be checked. This CDR3 contains 13 residues. Germline V gene sequence: CDR1 DFQATT, CDR2 SNEGSKA (reference sequence). The chain's CDR3 is CSGVGPSTDTQYF.

The chain joins TRBV7-2 to TRBJ2-4; checking the TCRdb D call of TRBD1 is not possible without DNA. Per germline, CDR1 SGHTA and CDR2 FQGNSA. This CDR3 spans 14 amino acids. The CDR3: CASSFRDRGDIQYF. Drawing the rest from reference TRBV7-2 and TRBJ2-4, the complete variable domain is GAGVSQSPSNKVTEKGKDVELRCDPISGHTALYWYRQSLGQGLEFLIYFQGNSAPDKSGLPSDRFSAERTGGSVSTLTIQRTQQEDSAVYLCASSFRDRGDIQYFGAGTRLSVL.

The chain uses TRBV29-1 and TRBJ1-1. The CDR3 has 13 amino acids. Germline V gene data show CDR1 as SQVTM and CDR2 as ANQGSEA. CDR3 loop: CSAGGTSNTEAFF.

The V gene is TRBV12-3 or TRBV12-4, the J gene TRBJ1-1; the TCRdb D gene call, TRBD1, has no DNA to confirm it. The CDR3 has 13 amino acids. CDR3 in amino acids: CASTWGRNTEAFF.

This sequence joins TRBV12-3 or TRBV12-4 and TRBJ2-1; the D call from TCRdb, TRBD1, cannot be confirmed without DNA. This CDR3 contains 19 residues. The CDR3 reads CASSLYLAGFRGLYNEQFF.

The chain has TRBV29-1 and TRBJ2-7. The CDR3 has 14 amino acids. CDR1 and CDR2 from the germline V gene are SQVTM and ANQGSEA. CDR3 in amino acids: CSVEKSESSYEQYF.

The chain has TRBV5-1 and TRBJ1-5. The CDR3 sequence is 15 residues long. In germline, CDR1 is SGHRS, CDR2 YFSETQ. The CDR3 spells CASSPGLTDNQPQHF.

The gene calls are TRBV20-1 and TRBJ2-7. Germline V gives CDR1 DFQATT, CDR2 SNEGSKA (reference sequence). The CDR3 loop spans 14 amino acids. CDR3 region: CSARGMDPTYEQYF.

J is TRBJ1-5 and V is TRBV6-5; TCRdb indicates TRBD1, and absent DNA this call remains unverified. This CDR3 has 15 residues. CDR1 MNHEY and CDR2 SVGAGI come from the germline V gene. CDR3 sequence reads: CASSLVGGNNQPQHF.

This sequence joins TRBV6-2 or TRBV6-3 and TRBJ2-5; TCRdb's D gene call, TRBD2, goes unchecked for lack of DNA. The CDR3 totals 13 residues. Germline CDR1 is MNHEY and CDR2 is SVGEGT. CDR3 loop: CASRLSGQETQYF.

The chain employs TRBV20-1 and TRBJ2-3; the D gene TCRdb calls, TRBD1, cannot be checked with no DNA. Germline values: CDR1 DFQATT, CDR2 SNEGSKA (reference sequence). This CDR3 has 16 residues. The CDR3 spells CSARDVLAGVTDTQYF.

The chain joins TRBV15 to TRBJ2-7; the TCRdb D gene call, TRBD2, has no DNA to confirm it. The CDR3 runs to 15 residues. CDR1 and CDR2 from the germline V gene are LNHNV and YYDKDF (reference sequence). CDR3 sequence: CATSRDGSGRNEQYF.

The chain combines TRBV12-3 or TRBV12-4 with TRBJ2-1; the TCRdb D gene call, TRBD2, has no DNA to confirm it. The CDR3 has 13 amino acids. This CDR3 reads CASSSDYTTEQFF.

The chain joins TRBV5-6 to TRBJ2-2; there is no DNA to check the TCRdb D call of TRBD2. This CDR3 comprises 15 residues. Germline values: CDR1 SGHDT, CDR2 YYEEEE. Here the CDR3 reads CASSGASGQAGELFF. Complete variable domain (other parts from reference TRBV5-6 and TRBJ2-2): DAGVTQSPTHLIKTRGQQVTLRCSPKSGHDTVSWYQQALGQGPQFIFQYYEEEERQRGNFPDRFSGHQFPNYSSELNVNALLLGDSALYLCASSGASGQAGELFFGEGSRLTVL.

The chain has TRBV7-9 and TRBJ2-1; TCRdb calls TRBD1, which cannot be checked without DNA. Germline CDR1 is SEHNR and CDR2 is FQNEAQ (reference sequence). This CDR3 is 17 amino acids long. CDR3 sequence reads: CASSPQGGGRPYNEQFF.

The chain recombines TRBV11-2 with TRBJ2-5; the D gene TCRdb calls, TRBD1, cannot be checked with no DNA. CDR1 SGHAT and CDR2 FQNNGV come from the germline V gene. The CDR3 spans 14 residues. The CDR3 loop reads CATGPGGSQETQYF.

This chain links TRBV7-2 with TRBJ1-5; TCRdb proposes TRBD1, but this gene call is untestable without DNA. Germline lookup yields CDR1 SGHTA and CDR2 FQGNSA. The length of the CDR3 is 19 residues. The CDR3 protein is CASSLAGRRVSYSNQPQHF. Together with reference TRBV7-2 and TRBJ1-5, the CDR3 gives the full variable domain: GAGVSQSPSNKVTEKGKDVELRCDPISGHTALYWYRQSLGQGLEFLIYFQGNSAPDKSGLPSDRFSAERTGGSVSTLTIQRTQQEDSAVYLCASSLAGRRVSYSNQPQHFGDGTRLSIL.

The gene calls are TRBV29-1 and TRBJ2-3; TCRdb's assignment of TRBD1 cannot be checked, as there is no DNA. The CDR3 runs to 13 residues. Germline-derived CDR1 and CDR2 are SQVTM and ANQGSEA. This CDR3 is CSVQQGQGDTQYF.